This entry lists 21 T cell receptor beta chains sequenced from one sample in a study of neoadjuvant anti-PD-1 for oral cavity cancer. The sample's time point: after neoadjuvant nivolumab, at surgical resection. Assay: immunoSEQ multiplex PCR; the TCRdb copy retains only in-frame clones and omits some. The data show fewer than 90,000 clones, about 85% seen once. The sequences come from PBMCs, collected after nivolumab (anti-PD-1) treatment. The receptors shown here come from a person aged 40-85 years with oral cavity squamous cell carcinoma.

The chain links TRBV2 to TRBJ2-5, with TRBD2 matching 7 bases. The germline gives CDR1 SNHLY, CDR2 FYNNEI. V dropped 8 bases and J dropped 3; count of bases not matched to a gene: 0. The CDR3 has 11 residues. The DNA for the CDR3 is TGTGCCAGCGGGGGGGAAGAGACCCAGTACTTC. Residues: CASGGEETQYF.

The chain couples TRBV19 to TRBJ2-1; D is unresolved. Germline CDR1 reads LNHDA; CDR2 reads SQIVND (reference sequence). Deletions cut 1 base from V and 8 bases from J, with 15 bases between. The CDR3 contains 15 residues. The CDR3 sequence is CASSIAPARGHEQFF. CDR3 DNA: TGTGCCAGTAGTATAGCCCCCGCTAGAGGCCATGAGCAGTTCTTC.

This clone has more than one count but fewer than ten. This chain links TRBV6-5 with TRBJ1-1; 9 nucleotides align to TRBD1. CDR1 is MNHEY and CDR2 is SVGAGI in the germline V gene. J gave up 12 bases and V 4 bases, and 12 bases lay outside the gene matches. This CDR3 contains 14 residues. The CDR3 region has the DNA TGTGCCAGCAGTTCCCAACTTACAGGGGGCGAGTCTTTCTTT. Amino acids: CASSSQLTGGESFF.

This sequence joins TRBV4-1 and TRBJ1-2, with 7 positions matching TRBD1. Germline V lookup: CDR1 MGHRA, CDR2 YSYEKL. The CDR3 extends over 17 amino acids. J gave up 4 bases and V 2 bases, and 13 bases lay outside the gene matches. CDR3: CASSQTRLGGQPYGYTF. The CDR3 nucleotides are TGCGCCAGCAGCCAAACTCGACTCGGGGGACAGCCCTATGGCTACACCTTC.

The CDR3 DNA is TGTGCCAGCCAGGGGGTCGAGGGTCAGCCCCAGCATTTT. Protein: CASQGVEGQPQHF. The V gene is TRBV30, the J gene TRBJ1-5; 7 bases line up with TRBD1. With V trimmed by 8 bases and J by 6 bases, 10 bases remained unmatched. Germline values: CDR1 GTSNPN, CDR2 SVGIG (reference sequence). This CDR3 has 13 amino acids.

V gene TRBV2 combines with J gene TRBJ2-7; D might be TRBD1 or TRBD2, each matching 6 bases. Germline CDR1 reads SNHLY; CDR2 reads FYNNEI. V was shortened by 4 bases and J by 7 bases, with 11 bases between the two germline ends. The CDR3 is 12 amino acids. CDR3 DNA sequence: TGTGCCAGCAGTGCACAGGGACTTGAGCAGTACTTC. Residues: CASSAQGLEQYF.

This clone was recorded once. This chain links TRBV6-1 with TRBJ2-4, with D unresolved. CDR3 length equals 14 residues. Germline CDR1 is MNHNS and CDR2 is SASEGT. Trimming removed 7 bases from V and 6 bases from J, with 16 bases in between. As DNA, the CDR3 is TGTGCCAGCACAGACTTAGGTAAAGGAAACATTCAGTACTTC. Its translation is CASTDLGKGNIQYF.

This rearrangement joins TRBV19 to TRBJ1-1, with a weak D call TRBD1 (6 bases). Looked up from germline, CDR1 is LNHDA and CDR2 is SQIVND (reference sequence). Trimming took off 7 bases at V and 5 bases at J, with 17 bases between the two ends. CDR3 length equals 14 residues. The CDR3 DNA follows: TGTGCCAGTATCCCCGACAGGATCGGTACTGAAGCTTTCTTT. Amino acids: CASIPDRIGTEAFF.

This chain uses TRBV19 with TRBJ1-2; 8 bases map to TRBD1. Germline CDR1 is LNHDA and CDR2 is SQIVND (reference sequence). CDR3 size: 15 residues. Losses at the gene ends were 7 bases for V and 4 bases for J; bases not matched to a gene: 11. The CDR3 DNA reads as TGTGCCAGTACCCCGGGACAGGACCTAGGCTATGGCTACACCTTC. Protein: CASTPGQDLGYGYTF.

The CDR3: CAWRVTGGPTEAFF. The CDR3 nucleotides are TGTGCCTGGAGGGTGACAGGGGGACCCACTGAAGCTTTCTTT. The rearrangement uses TRBV30 and TRBJ1-1; TRBD1 agrees at 9 bases. CDR3 size: 14 residues. V shed 3 bases and J 4 bases; nucleotides not matched to a gene: 6. Germline V gene lookup returns CDR1 GTSNPN and CDR2 SVGIG (reference sequence).

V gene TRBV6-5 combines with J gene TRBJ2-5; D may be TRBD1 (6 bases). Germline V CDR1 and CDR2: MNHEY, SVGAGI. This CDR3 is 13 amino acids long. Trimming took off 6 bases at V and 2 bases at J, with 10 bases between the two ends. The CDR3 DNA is TGTGCCAGCAGAACCGGGACACAAGAGACCCAGTACTTC. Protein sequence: CASRTGTQETQYF.

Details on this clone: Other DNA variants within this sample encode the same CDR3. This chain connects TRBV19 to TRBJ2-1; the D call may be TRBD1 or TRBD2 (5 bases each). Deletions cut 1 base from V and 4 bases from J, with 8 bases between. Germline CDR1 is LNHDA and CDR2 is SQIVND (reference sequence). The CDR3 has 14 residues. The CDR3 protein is CASSIGGSYNEQFF. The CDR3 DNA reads TGTGCCAGTAGTATAGGGGGGAGTTACAATGAGCAGTTCTTC.

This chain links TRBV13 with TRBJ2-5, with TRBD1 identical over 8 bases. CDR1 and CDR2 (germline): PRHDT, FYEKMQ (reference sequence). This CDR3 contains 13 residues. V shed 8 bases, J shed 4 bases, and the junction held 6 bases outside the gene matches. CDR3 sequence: CASRDRRLETQYF. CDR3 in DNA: TGTGCCAGCCGGGACAGGCGTTTAGAGACCCAGTACTTC.

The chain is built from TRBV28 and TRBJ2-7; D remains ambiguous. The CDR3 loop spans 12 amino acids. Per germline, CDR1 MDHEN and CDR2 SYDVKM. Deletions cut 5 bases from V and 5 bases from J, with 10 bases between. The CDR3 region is CASSGTRDEQYF. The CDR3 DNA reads TGTGCCAGCAGTGGAACCCGCGACGAGCAGTACTTC.

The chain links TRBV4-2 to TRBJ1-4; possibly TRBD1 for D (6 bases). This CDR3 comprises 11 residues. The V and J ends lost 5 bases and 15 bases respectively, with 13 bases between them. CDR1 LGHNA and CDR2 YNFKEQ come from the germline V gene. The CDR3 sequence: CASSTQTGLFF. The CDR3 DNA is TGTGCCAGCAGCACCCAGACAGGATTGTTTTTT.

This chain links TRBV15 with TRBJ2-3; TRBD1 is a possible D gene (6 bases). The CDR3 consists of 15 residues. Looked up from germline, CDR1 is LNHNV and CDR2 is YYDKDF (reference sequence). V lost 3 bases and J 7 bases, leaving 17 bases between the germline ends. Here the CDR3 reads CATSSRQANTYTQYF. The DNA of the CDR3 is TGTGCCACCAGCAGCAGACAGGCGAATACTTATACGCAGTATTTT.

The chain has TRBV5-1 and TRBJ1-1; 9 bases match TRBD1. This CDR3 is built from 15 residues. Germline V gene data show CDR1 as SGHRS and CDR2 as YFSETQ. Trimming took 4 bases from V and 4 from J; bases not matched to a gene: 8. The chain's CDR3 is CASSDYRGQGTEAFF. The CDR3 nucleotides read TGCGCCAGCAGCGATTACAGGGGGCAAGGCACTGAAGCTTTCTTT.

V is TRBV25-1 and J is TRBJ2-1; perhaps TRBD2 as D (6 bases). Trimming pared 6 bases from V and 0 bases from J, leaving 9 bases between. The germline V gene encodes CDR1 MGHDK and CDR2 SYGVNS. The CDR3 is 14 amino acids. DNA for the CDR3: TGTGCCAGCAGGTACGGGGGCTCCTACAATGAGCAGTTCTTC. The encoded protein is CASRYGGSYNEQFF.

Written as DNA, the CDR3 is TGTGCCAGCAGTTTGGCAGGGGGCGCAGGCACCGGGGAGCTGTTTTTT. This encodes CASSLAGGAGTGELFF. The chain is built from TRBV27 and TRBJ2-2; 8 bases fit TRBD1. V shed 3 bases and J 4 bases; nucleotides not matched to a gene: 7. Germline V CDR1 and CDR2: MNHEY, SMNVEV (reference sequence). The CDR3 is 16 amino acids.

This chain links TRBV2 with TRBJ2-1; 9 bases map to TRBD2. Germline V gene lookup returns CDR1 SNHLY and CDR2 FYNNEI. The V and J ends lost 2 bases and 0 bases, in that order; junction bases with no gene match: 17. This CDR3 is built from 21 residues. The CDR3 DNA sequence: TGTGCCAGCAGTGAAAAGGCGGGGGCTAGCGGGGCCTATAGCTCCTACAATGAGCAGTTCTTC. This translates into CASSEKAGASGAYSSYNEQFF.

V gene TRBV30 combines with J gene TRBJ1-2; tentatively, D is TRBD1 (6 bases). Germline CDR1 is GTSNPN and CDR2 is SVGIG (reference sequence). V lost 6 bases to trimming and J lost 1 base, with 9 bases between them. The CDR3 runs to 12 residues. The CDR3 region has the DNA TGTGCCTGTTCGGACAGTAACTATGGCTACACCTTC. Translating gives CACSDSNYGYTF.